A single sample is the source of the 25 T cell receptor beta chains below, sequenced in a study of cytotoxic CD8 clonotypes in ibrutinib-treated CLL. Generated by immunoSEQ multiplex PCR, the TCRdb table keeps only in-frame clones and is missing some. Of some 200,000 clones listed, about three quarters were seen once; the top ten hold more than 4.5%. Sequenced here: PBMCs, sampled after 12 months of ibrutinib treatment. The source is a human donor with chronic lymphocytic leukemia.

This chain connects TRBV7-2 to TRBJ1-4; 7 nucleotides align to TRBD1. This CDR3 spans 15 amino acids. The trim removed 5 bases at V and 9 bases at J, leaving 12 bases unmatched. Per germline, CDR1 SGHTA and CDR2 FQGNSA. The CDR3 protein is CASSTPGTAAKKLFF. The CDR3 DNA reads as TGTGCCAGCAGCACCCCCGGGACAGCGGCGAAAAAACTGTTTTTT.

This clone has a single count. The chain employs TRBV7-3 and TRBJ2-6, with D possibly being TRBD1 (6 bases). Germline CDR1 SGHTA, CDR2 FQGTGA. CDR3 length equals 18 residues. Trimming shortened V by 5 bases and J by 0 bases, and 17 bases separated the two germline ends. The DNA for the CDR3 is TGTGCCAGCAGCCTCAAAGGACAGTCTCGCTCTGGGGCCAACGTCCTGACTTTC. Translated, it gives CASSLKGQSRSGANVLTF.

V usage is TRBV7-2 and J usage is TRBJ2-4; 8 nucleotides line up with TRBD1. CDR1 and CDR2 (germline): SGHTA, FQGNSA. V gave up 6 bases and J gave up 5 bases; unmatched junction bases: 6. The length of the CDR3 is 14 residues. The CDR3 DNA is TGTGCCAGCAGGGGGACAGGCCGACAAAACATTCAGTACTTC. Its translation: CASRGTGRQNIQYF.

V gene TRBV6-5 combines with J gene TRBJ1-2, with D perhaps matching TRBD1 (5 bases). Germline V gene data show CDR1 as MNHEY and CDR2 as SVGAGI. This CDR3 spans 14 amino acids. V was pared by 2 bases and J by 5 bases, with 12 bases between. CDR3 region: CASSYPGSGYGYTF. As DNA, the CDR3 is TGTGCCAGCAGTTACCCGGGATCAGGGTATGGCTACACCTTC.

This clone came up a few times. This rearrangement joins TRBV7-3 to TRBJ1-1, with D maybe TRBD1 (5 bases). The germline CDR1 and CDR2 sequences are SGHTA and FQGTGA. The CDR3 sequence is 15 residues long. The V gene lost 2 bases and the J gene lost 2 bases, with 12 bases spanning the gap. The CDR3 DNA follows: TGTGCCAGCAGCTTAGAGGGACGGGGAAACACTGAAGCTTTCTTT. Its protein product is CASSLEGRGNTEAFF.

V gene TRBV29-1 combines with J gene TRBJ2-3; 9 positions agree with TRBD2. Trimming took 8 bases from V and 6 from J; bases not matched to a gene: 6. The CDR3 contains 12 residues. Germline V lookup: CDR1 SQVTM, CDR2 ANQGSEA. The CDR3 region has the DNA TGCAGCCTTAGGGCGGGAGGGGATACGCAGTATTTT. Residues: CSLRAGGDTQYF.

In this sample, this clone turned up once. The chain combines TRBV30 with TRBJ2-7, with D possibly being TRBD1 (6 bases). CDR1 and CDR2 (germline): GTSNPN, SVGIG (reference sequence). CDR3 length: 14 residues. V lost 3 bases and J 1 base, leaving 13 bases between the germline ends. CDR3 amino acids: CAWRVRGRSYEQYF. The CDR3 DNA sequence: TGTGCCTGGAGGGTCAGGGGAAGATCCTACGAGCAGTACTTC.

The chain is built from TRBV28 and TRBJ2-7; no firm D call. The germline gives CDR1 MDHEN, CDR2 SYDVKM. The CDR3 is 12 amino acids. V was shortened by 4 bases and J by 3 bases, with 7 bases between the two germline ends. CDR3 amino acids: CASSSRLYEQYF. DNA for the CDR3: TGTGCCAGCAGTTCGAGACTCTACGAGCAGTACTTC.

This clone was seen once. The rearrangement joins TRBV11-2 to TRBJ2-7; 9 nucleotides align to TRBD2. This CDR3 region has 14 residues. The J segment lost 4 bases and the V segment lost 1 base, leaving 2 bases of the junction unmatched. The germline V gene encodes CDR1 SGHAT and CDR2 FQNNGV. CDR3 nucleotides: TGTGCCAGCAGCTTAGTCCTAGCGGGGTACGAGCAGTACTTC. Protein product: CASSLVLAGYEQYF. The full variable domain, in which reference TRBV11-2 and TRBJ2-7 provide the parts outside the CDR3, is EAGVAQSPRYKIIEKRQSVAFWCNPISGHATLYWYQQILGQGPKLLIQFQNNGVVDDSQLPKDRFSAERLKGVDSTLKIQPAKLEDSAVYLCASSLVLAGYEQYFGPGTRLTVT.

The chain combines TRBV5-1 with TRBJ1-2, with D maybe TRBD1 (5 bases). Germline assignment: CDR1 SGHRS and CDR2 YFSETQ. The CDR3 spans 15 residues. V gave up 0 bases and J gave up 2 bases, with 11 bases separating them. The CDR3 reads CASSLEGHENYGYTF. CDR3 coding DNA: TGCGCCAGCAGCTTGGAAGGACACGAGAACTATGGCTACACCTTC.

The CDR3, as DNA: TGTGCCTGGAGTGGAACGACAGGGGGTGGAGAAAAACTGTTTTTT. Encoded protein: CAWSGTTGGGEKLFF. The rearrangement joins TRBV30 to TRBJ1-4, with 9 bases identical to TRBD1. The trim removed 1 base at V and 8 bases at J, leaving 8 bases unmatched. Germline CDR1 is GTSNPN and CDR2 is SVGIG (reference sequence). This CDR3 region has 15 residues.

This chain connects TRBV7-9 to TRBJ1-4, with D uncertain. Trimming shortened V by 2 bases and J by 3 bases, and 7 bases separated the two germline ends. The CDR3 has 14 residues. Per the germline V gene, CDR1 is SEHNR and CDR2 is FQNEAQ (reference sequence). CDR3 protein: CASSLRQANEKLFF. The CDR3 nucleotides are TGTGCCAGCAGCTTACGACAAGCTAATGAAAAACTGTTTTTT.

The rearrangement uses TRBV19 and TRBJ2-6; D call uncertain. V lost 4 bases and J lost 0, with 16 bases in between. There are 18 residues in the CDR3. From germline, CDR1 is LNHDA and CDR2 SQIVND (reference sequence). CDR3 in DNA: TGTGCCAGTAGTAAAAGGTCTGCCAGCTCCTCTGGGGCCAACGTCCTGACTTTC. The encoded protein is CASSKRSASSSGANVLTF.

This chain connects TRBV5-4 to TRBJ1-2, with 10 nucleotides matching TRBD1. Per germline, CDR1 SGHNT and CDR2 YYREEE (reference sequence). The V and J ends lost 0 bases and 2 bases, in that order; junction bases with no gene match: 4. The CDR3 loop spans 16 amino acids. CDR3 sequence reads: CASSLDGTGVNYGYTF. For the CDR3, the DNA is TGTGCCAGCAGCTTGGACGGGACAGGGGTAAACTATGGCTACACCTTC.

This chain links TRBV9 with TRBJ1-1; D remains ambiguous. CDR3 length equals 15 residues. V was clipped by 0 bases and J by 1 base, with 10 bases between them. CDR1 is SGDLS and CDR2 is YYNGEE in the germline V gene. The CDR3: CASSVGPAGNTEAFF. CDR3 sequence (DNA): TGTGCCAGCAGCGTAGGGCCAGCCGGGAACACTGAAGCTTTCTTT.

This chain links TRBV5-4 with TRBJ1-2; D might be TRBD1 (5 bases). V lost 6 bases and J 1 base, leaving 16 bases between the germline ends. Germline V gene data show CDR1 as SGHNT and CDR2 as YYREEE (reference sequence). The CDR3 sequence is 15 residues long. The CDR3 sequence is CASTPQGEHNYGYTF. The CDR3 region has the DNA TGTGCCAGCACTCCGCAGGGTGAACATAACTATGGCTACACCTTC.

This sequence joins TRBV4-2 and TRBJ2-1; TRBD1 is a possible D gene (5 bases). Germline V CDR1 and CDR2: LGHNA, YNFKEQ. The CDR3 has 18 amino acids. Trimming took off 3 bases at V and 3 bases at J, with 21 bases between the two ends. In DNA form, the CDR3 reads TGTGCCAGCAGCCAGGCAGGGAACGCGCCAATTGTCTACAATGAGCAGTTCTTC. Translating it yields CASSQAGNAPIVYNEQFF.

V and J are TRBV18 and TRBJ2-7, with 12 bases fitting TRBD2. The CDR3 covers 14 residues. Unmatched junction bases numbered 4, after V lost 5 bases and J lost 5 bases. The germline V gene has CDR1 KGHSH and CDR2 LQKENI. In DNA, the CDR3 is TGTGCCAGCTCAGGACTAGCGGGAACGGACGAGCAGTACTTC. This translates into CASSGLAGTDEQYF. Full variable domain (missing parts from reference TRBV18 and TRBJ2-7): NAGVMQNPRHLVRRRGQEARLRCSPMKGHSHVYWYRQLPEEGLKFMVYLQKENIIDESGMPKERFSAEFPKEGPSILRIQQVVRGDSAAYFCASSGLAGTDEQYFGPGTRLTVT.

The chain uses TRBV11-2 and TRBJ1-2, with a possible D match to TRBD1 (6 bases). Germline V gene sequence: CDR1 SGHAT, CDR2 FQNNGV. This CDR3 has 13 amino acids. V shed 6 bases and J shed 4 bases, with 12 bases lying between them. The CDR3 sequence: CASSLAGAYGYTF. The CDR3 DNA follows: TGTGCCAGCAGTCTCGCGGGGGCCTATGGCTACACCTTC.

The V call is TRBV10-3, the J call TRBJ2-2; D ambiguous. Germline V gives CDR1 ENHRY, CDR2 SYGVKD. CDR3 size: 12 residues. V was shortened by 7 bases and J by 7 bases, with 10 bases between the two germline ends. CDR3 region: CAIKGTSGELFF. The CDR3 bases are TGTGCCATCAAAGGAACGAGCGGGGAGCTGTTTTTT.

CDR3 coding DNA: TGTGCCAGCAGCCCGGGGTCCTACAATGAGCAGTTCTTC. This translates into CASSPGSYNEQFF. This rearrangement joins TRBV27 to TRBJ2-1, with a tentative D call TRBD2 (5 bases). V lost 6 bases, J lost 1 base, and 7 bases lay in between. This CDR3 is built from 13 residues. CDR1 and CDR2 (germline): MNHEY, SMNVEV (reference sequence).

The rearrangement links TRBV6-5 to TRBJ1-1, with D possibly TRBD1 on 5 matching bases. Germline CDR1 reads MNHEY; CDR2 reads SVGAGI. Trimming pared 8 bases from V and 0 bases from J, leaving 16 bases between. The CDR3 length is 15 residues. The chain's CDR3 is CASHEGSRMNTEAFF. In DNA, the CDR3 is TGTGCCAGCCATGAGGGGTCCCGTATGAACACTGAAGCTTTCTTT.

The chain joins TRBV6-6 to TRBJ1-5, with 7 bases aligning to TRBD1. The V gene end was trimmed by 5 bases and the J gene end by 10 bases; junction bases not matched to a gene: 2. Germline V CDR1 and CDR2: MNHNY, SVGAGI (reference sequence). The CDR3 totals 11 residues. The CDR3 region is CASSAGGPQHF. As DNA, the CDR3 is TGTGCCAGCAGTGCAGGGGGACCCCAGCATTTT.

The V gene is TRBV7-8, the J gene TRBJ2-7, with 7 bases that match TRBD2. Germline CDR1 SGHVS, CDR2 FQNEAQ. V was pared by 2 bases and J by 2 bases, with 9 bases of the junction left unmatched. CDR3 length: 16 residues. CDR3 sequence (DNA): TGTGCCAGCAGCTTAATGGGAGGAGCGGGGACCTACGAGCAGTACTTC. Protein product: CASSLMGGAGTYEQYF.

This chain links TRBV30 with TRBJ1-4, with D possibly TRBD1 on 6 matching bases. CDR3 length equals 15 residues. CDR1 and CDR2 (germline): GTSNPN, SVGIG (reference sequence). V was clipped by 0 bases and J by 6 bases, with 14 bases between them. The CDR3 DNA reads TGTGCCTGGAGTGTCGGAAAAGGGGGTCATGAAAAACTGTTTTTT. Protein product: CAWSVGKGGHEKLFF.